This T cell receptor (beta chain) derives from a study of T cell changes during pregnancy in multiple sclerosis. This CDR3 has 14 amino acids. Germline CDR1 reads SGHNT; CDR2 reads YYREEE (reference sequence). V lost 2 bases and J 1 base, leaving 9 bases between the germline ends. Libraries were prepared by immunoSEQ multiplex PCR; TCRdb keeps only in-frame clonotypes and omits some of them. The data show about 56,000 clones, roughly 91% seen once. The rearrangement links TRBV5-4 to TRBJ1-1; D is undetermined. The sequencing used CD4+ T cells from peripheral blood mononuclear cells, collected in the third trimester of pregnancy. The source is a female donor with multiple sclerosis, enrolled in a pregnancy study. CDR3 nucleotide sequence: TGTGCCAGCAGCTTTGGACTGCCGAACACTGAAGCTTTCTTT. Its protein product is CASSFGLPNTEAFF.